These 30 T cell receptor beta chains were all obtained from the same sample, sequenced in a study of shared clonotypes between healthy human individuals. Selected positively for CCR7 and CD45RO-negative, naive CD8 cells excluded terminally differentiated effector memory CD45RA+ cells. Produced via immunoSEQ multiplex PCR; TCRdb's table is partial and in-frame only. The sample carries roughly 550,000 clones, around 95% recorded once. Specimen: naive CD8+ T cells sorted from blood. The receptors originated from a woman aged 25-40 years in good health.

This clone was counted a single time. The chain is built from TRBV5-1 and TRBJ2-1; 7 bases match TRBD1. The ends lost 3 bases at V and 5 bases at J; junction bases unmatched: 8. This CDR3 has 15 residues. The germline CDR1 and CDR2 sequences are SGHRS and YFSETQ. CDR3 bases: TGCGCCAGCAGCTCATACAGGGGCAGGGACAATGAGCAGTTCTTC. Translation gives CASSSYRGRDNEQFF.

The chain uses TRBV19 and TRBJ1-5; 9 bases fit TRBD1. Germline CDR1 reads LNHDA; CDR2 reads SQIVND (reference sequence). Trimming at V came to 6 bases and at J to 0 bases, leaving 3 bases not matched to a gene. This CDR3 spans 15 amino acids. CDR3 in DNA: TGTGCCAGTAGCAGGGACAGGGATAGCAATCAGCCCCAGCATTTT. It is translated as CASSRDRDSNQPQHF.

CDR3 bases: TGTGCCAGCAGTTTCAAGGTCCTTCACAATGAGCAGTTCTTC. As protein: CASSFKVLHNEQFF. The chain employs TRBV27 and TRBJ2-1, with unresolved D. Between the trimmed V and J ends, which lost 3 bases and 5 bases, there was a span of 11 bases. Germline values: CDR1 MNHEY, CDR2 SMNVEV (reference sequence). The CDR3 has 14 amino acids.

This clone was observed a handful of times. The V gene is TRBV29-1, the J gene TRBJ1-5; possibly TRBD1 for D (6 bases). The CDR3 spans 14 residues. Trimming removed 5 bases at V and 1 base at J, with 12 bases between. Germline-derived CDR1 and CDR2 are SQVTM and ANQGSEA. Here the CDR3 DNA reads TGCAGCGTTACACAGGGATTAAGCAATCAGCCCCAGCATTTT. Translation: CSVTQGLSNQPQHF. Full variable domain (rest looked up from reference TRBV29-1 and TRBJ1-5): SAVISQKPSRDICQRGTSLTIQCQVDSQVTMMFWYRQQPGQSLTLIATANQGSEATYESGFVIDKFPISRPNLTFSTLTVSNMSPEDSSIYLCSVTQGLSNQPQHFGDGTRLSIL.

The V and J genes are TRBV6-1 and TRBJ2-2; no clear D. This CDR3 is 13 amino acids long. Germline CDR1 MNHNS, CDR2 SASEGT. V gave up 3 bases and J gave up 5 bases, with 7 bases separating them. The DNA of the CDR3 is TGTGCCAGCAGTGATTGGCCGACCGGGGAGCTGTTTTTT. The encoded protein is CASSDWPTGELFF.

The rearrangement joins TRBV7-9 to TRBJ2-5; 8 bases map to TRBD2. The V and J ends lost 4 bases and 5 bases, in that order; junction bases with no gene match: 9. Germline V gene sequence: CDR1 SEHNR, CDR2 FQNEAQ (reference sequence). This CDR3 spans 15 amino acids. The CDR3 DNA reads TGTGCCAGCAGCTCAAGCGGGAGTGTCTTGGAGACCCAGTACTTC. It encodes CASSSSGSVLETQYF.

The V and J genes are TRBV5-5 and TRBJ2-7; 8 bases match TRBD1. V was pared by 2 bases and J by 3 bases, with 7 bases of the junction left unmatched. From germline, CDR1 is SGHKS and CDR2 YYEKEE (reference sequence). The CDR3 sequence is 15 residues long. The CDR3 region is CASSLRAGQVYEQYF. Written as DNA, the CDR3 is TGTGCCAGCAGCTTACGGGCGGGACAGGTCTACGAGCAGTACTTC.

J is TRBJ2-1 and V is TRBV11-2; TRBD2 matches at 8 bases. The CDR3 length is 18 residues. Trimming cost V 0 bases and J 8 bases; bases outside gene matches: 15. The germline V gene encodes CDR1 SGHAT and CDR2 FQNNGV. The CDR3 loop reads CASSLDVVPSGRSHEQFF. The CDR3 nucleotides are TGTGCCAGCAGCTTAGACGTTGTACCGAGCGGGAGATCCCATGAGCAGTTCTTC.

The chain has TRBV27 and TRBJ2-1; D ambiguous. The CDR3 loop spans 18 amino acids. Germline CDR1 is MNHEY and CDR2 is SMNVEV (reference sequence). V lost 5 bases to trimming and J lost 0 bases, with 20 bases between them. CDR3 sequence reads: CASSIGPGSSFSYNEQFF. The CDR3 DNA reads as TGTGCCAGCAGTATAGGGCCAGGTTCTTCCTTCTCCTACAATGAGCAGTTCTTC.

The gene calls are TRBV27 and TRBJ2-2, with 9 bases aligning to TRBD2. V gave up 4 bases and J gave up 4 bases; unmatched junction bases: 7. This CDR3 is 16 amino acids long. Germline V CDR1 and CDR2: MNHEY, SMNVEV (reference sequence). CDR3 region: CASSSWREGGTGELFF. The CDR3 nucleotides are TGTGCCAGCAGTTCATGGCGGGAGGGGGGCACCGGGGAGCTGTTTTTT.

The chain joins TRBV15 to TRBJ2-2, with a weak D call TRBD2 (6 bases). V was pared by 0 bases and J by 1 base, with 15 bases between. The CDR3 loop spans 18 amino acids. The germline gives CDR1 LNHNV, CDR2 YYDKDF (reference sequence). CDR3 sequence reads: CATSRDGWASENTGELFF. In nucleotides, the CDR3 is TGTGCCACCAGCAGAGATGGATGGGCTAGCGAGAACACCGGGGAGCTGTTTTTT.

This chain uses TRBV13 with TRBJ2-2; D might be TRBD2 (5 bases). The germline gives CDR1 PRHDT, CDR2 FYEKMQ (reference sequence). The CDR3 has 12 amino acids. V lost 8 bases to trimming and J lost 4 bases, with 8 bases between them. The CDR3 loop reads CASLGSTGELFF. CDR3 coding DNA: TGTGCCAGCCTGGGGAGCACCGGGGAGCTGTTTTTT.

The CDR3 sequence: CASSQGGQGSNQPQHF. The DNA of the CDR3 is TGCGCCAGCAGCCAGGGGGGACAGGGGAGCAATCAGCCCCAGCATTTT. The gene calls are TRBV4-1 and TRBJ1-5; 10 bases line up with TRBD1. The V segment lost 3 bases and the J segment 1 base; nucleotides outside the gene matches: 3. The length of the CDR3 is 16 residues. Germline V CDR1 and CDR2: MGHRA, YSYEKL.

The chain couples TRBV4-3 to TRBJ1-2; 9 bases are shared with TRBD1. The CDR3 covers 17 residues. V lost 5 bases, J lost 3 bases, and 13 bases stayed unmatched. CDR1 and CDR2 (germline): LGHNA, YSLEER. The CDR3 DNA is TGCGCCAGCAGCTTGATGGACAGGGGAAGTGGCGACTATGGCTACACCTTC. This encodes CASSLMDRGSGDYGYTF.

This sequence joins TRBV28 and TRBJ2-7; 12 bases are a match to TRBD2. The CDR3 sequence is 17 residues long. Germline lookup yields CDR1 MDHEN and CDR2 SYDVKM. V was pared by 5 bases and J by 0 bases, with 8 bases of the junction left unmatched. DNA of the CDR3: TGTGCCAGCAGTCCCGGACTAGCGGGACGTAGCTCCTACGAGCAGTACTTC. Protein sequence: CASSPGLAGRSSYEQYF.

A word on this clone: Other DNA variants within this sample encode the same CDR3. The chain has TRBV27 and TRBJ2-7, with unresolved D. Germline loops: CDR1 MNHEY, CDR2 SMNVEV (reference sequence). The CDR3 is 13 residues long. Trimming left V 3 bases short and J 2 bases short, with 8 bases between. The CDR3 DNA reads TGTGCCAGCAGTTTCGGCAGGACCTACGAGCAGTACTTC. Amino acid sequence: CASSFGRTYEQYF.

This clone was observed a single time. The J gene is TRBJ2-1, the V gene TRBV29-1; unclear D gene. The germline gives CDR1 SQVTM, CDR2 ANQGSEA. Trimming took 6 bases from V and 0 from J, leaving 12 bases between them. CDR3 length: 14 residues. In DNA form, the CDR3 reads TGCAGCGTGGTCGGAAACACCTCCTACAATGAGCAGTTCTTC. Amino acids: CSVVGNTSYNEQFF.

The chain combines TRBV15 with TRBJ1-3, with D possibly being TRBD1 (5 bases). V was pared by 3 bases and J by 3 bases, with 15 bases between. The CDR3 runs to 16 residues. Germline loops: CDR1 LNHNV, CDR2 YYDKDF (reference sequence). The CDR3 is CATSRAGREIGNTIYF. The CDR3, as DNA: TGTGCCACCAGCAGGGCGGGCAGGGAGATTGGAAACACCATATATTTT.

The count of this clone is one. Here the CDR3 DNA reads TGTGCCAGCAGTACGGGACAGGGGGCCCGAGAGACCCAGTACTTC. The encoded protein is CASSTGQGARETQYF. This rearrangement joins TRBV28 to TRBJ2-5, with TRBD1 matching 12 bases. Trimming at V came to 5 bases and at J to 4 bases, leaving 5 bases not matched to a gene. Germline CDR1 is MDHEN and CDR2 is SYDVKM. The CDR3 is 15 residues long.

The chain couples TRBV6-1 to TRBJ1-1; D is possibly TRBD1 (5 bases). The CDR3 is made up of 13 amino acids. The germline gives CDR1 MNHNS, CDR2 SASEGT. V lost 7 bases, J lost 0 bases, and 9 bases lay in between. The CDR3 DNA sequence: TGTGCCAGCACAGGGAATTTGAACACTGAAGCTTTCTTT. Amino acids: CASTGNLNTEAFF.

CDR3 DNA: TGTGCCAGCAGTGGGGAACAGGGGGTTACCCTTAATGAAAAACTGTTTTTT. Translated: CASSGEQGVTLNEKLFF. The chain employs TRBV2 and TRBJ1-4, with TRBD1 matching over 8 bases. There are 17 residues in the CDR3. Germline loops: CDR1 SNHLY, CDR2 FYNNEI. Trimming cost V 4 bases and J 4 bases; bases outside gene matches: 11.

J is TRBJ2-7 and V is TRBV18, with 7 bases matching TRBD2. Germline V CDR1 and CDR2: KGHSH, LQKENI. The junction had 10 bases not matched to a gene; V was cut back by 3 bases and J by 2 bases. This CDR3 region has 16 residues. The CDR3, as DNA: TGTGCCAGCTCACCGACCCTAGCGGAATCCCCCTACGAGCAGTACTTC. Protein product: CASSPTLAESPYEQYF.

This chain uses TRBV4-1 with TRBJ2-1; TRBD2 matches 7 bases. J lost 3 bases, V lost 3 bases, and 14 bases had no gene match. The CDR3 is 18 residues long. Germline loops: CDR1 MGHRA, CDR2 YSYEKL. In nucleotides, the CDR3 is TGCGCCAGCAGCCACCGGAAAACCCTAGCGGAGAACTACAATGAGCAGTTCTTC. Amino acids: CASSHRKTLAENYNEQFF.

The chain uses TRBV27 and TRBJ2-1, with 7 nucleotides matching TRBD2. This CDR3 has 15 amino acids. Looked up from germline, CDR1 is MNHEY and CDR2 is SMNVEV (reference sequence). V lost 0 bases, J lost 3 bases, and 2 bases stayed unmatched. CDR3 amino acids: CASSLSIAGYNEQFF. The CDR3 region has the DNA TGTGCCAGCAGTTTATCCATAGCGGGCTACAATGAGCAGTTCTTC.

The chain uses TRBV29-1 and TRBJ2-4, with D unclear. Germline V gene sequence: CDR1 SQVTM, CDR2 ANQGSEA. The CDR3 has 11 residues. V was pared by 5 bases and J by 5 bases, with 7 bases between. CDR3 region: CSVSQQNIQYF. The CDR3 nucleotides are TGCAGCGTTAGTCAGCAAAACATTCAGTACTTC.

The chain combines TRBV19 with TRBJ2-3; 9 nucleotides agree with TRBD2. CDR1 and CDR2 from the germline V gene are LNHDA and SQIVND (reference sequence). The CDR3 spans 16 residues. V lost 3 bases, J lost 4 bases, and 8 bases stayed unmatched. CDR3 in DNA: TGTGCCAGTAGTATCCCTAGCGGGAATATAGCAGATACGCAGTATTTT. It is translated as CASSIPSGNIADTQYF.

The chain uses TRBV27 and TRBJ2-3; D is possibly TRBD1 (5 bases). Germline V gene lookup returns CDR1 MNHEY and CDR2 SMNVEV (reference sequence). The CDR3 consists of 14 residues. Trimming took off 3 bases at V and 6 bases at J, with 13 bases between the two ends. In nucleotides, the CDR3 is TGTGCCAGCAGTTTGCGCAGGGTGAAGGATACGCAGTATTTT. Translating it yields CASSLRRVKDTQYF.

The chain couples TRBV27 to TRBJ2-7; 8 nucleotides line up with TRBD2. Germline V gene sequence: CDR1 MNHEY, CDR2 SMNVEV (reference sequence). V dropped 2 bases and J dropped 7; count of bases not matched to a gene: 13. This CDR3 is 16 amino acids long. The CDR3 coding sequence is TGTGCCAGCAGTTTAAGTCCGGGTAGCGGGATTTTTGAGCAGTACTTC. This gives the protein CASSLSPGSGIFEQYF.

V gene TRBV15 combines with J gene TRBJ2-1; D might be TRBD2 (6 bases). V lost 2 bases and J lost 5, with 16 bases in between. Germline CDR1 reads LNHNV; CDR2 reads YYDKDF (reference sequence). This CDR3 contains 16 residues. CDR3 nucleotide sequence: TGTGCCACCAGCAGATCCCGACGCGGCGGGGACAATGAGCAGTTCTTC. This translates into CATSRSRRGGDNEQFF.

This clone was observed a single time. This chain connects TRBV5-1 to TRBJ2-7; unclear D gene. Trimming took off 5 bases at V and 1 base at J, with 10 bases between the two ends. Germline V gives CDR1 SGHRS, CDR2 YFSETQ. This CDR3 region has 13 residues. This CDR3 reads CASSAGPSYEQYF. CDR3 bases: TGCGCCAGCAGTGCAGGACCGTCCTACGAGCAGTACTTC.